What follows describes a single T cell receptor beta chain. The entry originates in a study of OX40 agonist ivuxolimab in advanced cancers. The assay was immunoSEQ multiplex PCR, and TCRdb's table has in-frame clones only and misses some. The repertoire holds about 66,000 clones, with about 90% as singletons. The germline CDR1 and CDR2 sequences are SGHDN and FVKESK. J was trimmed by 0 bases and V by 3 bases; bases with no gene match: 14. CDR3 size: 19 residues. This clonotype originated in an adult with an advanced solid tumor such as melanoma, head and neck, liver or kidney cancer. J is TRBJ2-5 and V is TRBV14; TRBD1 matches at 9 bases. The sequencing here drew on CD4+ or CD8+ T cells sorted from blood, taken in a trial of the OX40 agonist ivuxolimab. The CDR3 region has the DNA TGTGCCAGCAGCCACAGAATAAGGACAGGGGTTCTTTACCAAGAGACCCAGTACTTC. Translated, it gives CASSHRIRTGVLYQETQYF.